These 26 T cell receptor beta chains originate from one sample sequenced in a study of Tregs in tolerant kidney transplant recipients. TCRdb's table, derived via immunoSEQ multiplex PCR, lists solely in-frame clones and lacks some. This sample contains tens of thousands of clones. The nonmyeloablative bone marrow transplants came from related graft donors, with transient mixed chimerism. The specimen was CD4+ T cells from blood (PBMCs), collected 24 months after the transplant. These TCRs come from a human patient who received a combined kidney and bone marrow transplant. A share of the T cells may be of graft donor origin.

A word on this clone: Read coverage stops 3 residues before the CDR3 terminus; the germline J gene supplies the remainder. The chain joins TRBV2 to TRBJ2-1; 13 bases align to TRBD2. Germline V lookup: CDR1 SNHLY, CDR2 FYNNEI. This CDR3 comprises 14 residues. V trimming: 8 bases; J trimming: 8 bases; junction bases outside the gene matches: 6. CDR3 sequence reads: CASRTSGSGYEQFF. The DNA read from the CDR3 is TGTGCCAGCCGGACTAGCGGGAGCGGGTATGAG.

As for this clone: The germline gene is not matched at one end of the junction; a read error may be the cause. CDR3 sequence: CASSSQGAYEQYF. The sequenced CDR3 bases are TGCGCCAGCAGCTCCCAGGGGGCCTACGAG. The chain combines TRBV4-2 with TRBJ2-7; TRBD1 matches at 7 bases. The read ends 3 residues before the CDR3 terminus; that terminus is restored from the germline J gene. CDR1 LGHNA and CDR2 YNFKEQ come from the germline V gene. This CDR3 region has 13 residues.

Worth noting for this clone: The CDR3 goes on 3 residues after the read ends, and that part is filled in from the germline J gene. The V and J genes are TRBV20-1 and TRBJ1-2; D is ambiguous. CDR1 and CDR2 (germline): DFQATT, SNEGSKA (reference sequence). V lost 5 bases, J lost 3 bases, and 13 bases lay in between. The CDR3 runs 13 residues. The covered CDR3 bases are TGCAGTGCTGACTCCTCGGGGTACTATGGC. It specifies CSADSSGYYG. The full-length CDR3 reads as CSADSSGYYGYTF.

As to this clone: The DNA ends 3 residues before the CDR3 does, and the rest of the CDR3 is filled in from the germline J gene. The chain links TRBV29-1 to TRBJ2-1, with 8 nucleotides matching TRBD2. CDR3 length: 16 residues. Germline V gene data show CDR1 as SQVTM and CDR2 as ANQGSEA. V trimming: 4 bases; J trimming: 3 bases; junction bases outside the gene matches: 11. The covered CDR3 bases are TGCAGCGTTGTAGGGAACCCCCTAGCGGGCTACAATGAG. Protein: CSVVGNPLAGYNE. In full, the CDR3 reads CSVVGNPLAGYNEQFF.

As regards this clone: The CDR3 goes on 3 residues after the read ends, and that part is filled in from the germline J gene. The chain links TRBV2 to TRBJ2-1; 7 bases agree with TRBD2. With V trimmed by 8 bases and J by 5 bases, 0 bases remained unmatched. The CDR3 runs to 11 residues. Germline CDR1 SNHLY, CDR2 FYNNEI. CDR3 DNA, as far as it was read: TGTGCCAGCGGGGGGGACAATGAG. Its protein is CASGGDNE. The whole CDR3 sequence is CASGGDNEQFF.

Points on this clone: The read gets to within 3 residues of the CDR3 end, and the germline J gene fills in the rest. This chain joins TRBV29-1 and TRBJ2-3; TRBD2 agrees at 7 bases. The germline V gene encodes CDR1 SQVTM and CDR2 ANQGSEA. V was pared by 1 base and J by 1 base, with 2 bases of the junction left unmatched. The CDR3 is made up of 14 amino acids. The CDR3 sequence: CSVEVAGGTDTQYF. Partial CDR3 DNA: TGCAGCGTTGAAGTGGCGGGGGGCACAGATACG.

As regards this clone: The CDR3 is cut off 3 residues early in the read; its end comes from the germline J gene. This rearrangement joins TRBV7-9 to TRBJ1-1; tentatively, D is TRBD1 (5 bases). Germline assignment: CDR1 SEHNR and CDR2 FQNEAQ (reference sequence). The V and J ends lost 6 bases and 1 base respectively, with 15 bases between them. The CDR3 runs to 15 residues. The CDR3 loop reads CASRSGDVENTEAFF. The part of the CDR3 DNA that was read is TGTGCCAGCAGATCGGGGGACGTCGAGAACACTGAA.

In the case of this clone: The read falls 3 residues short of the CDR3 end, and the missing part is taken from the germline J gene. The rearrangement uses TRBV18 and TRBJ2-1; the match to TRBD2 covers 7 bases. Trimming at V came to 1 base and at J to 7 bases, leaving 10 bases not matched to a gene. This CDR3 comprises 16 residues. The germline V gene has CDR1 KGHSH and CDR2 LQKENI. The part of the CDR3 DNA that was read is TGTGCCAGCTCACCACGCCCAGGCGGGAGCGGAAATGAG. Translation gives CASSPRPGGSGNE. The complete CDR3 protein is CASSPRPGGSGNEQFF.

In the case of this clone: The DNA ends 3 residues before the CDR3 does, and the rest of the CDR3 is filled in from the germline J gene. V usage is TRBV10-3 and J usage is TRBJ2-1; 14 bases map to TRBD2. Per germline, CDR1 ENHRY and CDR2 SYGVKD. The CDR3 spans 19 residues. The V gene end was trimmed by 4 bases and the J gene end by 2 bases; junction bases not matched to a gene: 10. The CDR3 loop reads CAISAQAGTSGSTYNEQFF. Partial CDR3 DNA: TGTGCCATCAGTGCCCAGGCCGGGACTAGCGGGAGTACCTACAATGAG.

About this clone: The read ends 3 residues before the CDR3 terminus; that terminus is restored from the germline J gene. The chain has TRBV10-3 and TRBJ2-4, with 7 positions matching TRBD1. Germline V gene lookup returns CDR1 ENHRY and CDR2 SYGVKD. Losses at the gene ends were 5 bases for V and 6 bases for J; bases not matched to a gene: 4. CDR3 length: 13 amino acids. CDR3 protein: CAISRQGLNIQYF. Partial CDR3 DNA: TGTGCCATCAGTCGACAGGGCCTAAACATT.

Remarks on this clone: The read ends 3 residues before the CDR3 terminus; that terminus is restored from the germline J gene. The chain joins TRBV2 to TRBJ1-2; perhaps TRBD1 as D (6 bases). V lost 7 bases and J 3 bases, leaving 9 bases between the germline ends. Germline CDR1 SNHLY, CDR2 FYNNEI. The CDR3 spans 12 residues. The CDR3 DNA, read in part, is TGTGCCAGCACTCGGACAGACTATGGC. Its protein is CASTRTDYG. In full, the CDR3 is CASTRTDYGYTF.

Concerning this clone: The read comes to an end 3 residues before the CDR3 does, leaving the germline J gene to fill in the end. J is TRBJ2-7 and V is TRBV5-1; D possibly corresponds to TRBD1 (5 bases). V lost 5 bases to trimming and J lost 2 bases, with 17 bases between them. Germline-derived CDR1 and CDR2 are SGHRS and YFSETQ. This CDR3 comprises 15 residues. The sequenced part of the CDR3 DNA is TGCGCCAGCAGAGAACAGGCGGCGGAAACCTACGAG. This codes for CASREQAAETYE. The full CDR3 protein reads CASREQAAETYEQYF.

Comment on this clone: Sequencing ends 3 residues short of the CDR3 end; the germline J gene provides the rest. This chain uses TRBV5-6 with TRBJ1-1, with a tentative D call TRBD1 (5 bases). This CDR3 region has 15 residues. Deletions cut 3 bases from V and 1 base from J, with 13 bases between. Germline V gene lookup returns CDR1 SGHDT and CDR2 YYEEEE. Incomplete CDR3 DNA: TGTGCCAGCAGCTCAAATATAGGGGCGAACACTGAA. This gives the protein CASSSNIGANTE. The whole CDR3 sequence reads CASSSNIGANTEAFF.

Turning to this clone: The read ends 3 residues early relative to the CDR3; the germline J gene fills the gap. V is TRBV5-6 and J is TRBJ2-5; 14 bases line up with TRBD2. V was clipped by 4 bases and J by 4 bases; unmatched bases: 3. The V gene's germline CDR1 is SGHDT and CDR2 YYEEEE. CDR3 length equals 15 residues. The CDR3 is CASSLGLAGAETQYF. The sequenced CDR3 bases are TGTGCCAGCAGCCTGGGACTAGCGGGAGCAGAGACC.

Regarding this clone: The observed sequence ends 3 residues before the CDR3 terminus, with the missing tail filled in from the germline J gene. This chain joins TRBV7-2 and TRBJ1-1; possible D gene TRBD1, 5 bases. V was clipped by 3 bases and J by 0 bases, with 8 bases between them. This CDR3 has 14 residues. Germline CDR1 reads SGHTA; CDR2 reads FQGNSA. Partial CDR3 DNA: TGTGCCAGCAGCTTGCGGGGGGTGAACACTGAA. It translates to CASSLRGVNTE. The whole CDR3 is CASSLRGVNTEAFF.

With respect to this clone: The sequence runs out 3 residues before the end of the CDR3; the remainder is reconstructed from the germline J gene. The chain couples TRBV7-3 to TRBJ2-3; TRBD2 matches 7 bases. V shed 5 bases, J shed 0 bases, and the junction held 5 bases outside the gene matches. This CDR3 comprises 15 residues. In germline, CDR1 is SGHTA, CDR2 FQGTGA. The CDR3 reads CASSQTSRSTDTQYF. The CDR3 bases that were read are TGTGCCAGCAGCCAGACTAGCCGAAGCACAGATACG.

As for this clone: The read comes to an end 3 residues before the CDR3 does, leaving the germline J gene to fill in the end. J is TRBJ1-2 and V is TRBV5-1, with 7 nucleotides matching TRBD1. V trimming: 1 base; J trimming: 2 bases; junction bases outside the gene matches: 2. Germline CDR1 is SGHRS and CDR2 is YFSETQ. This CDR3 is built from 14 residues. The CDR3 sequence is CASSLTGDNYGYTF. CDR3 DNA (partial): TGCGCCAGCAGCTTGACAGGGGACAACTATGGC.

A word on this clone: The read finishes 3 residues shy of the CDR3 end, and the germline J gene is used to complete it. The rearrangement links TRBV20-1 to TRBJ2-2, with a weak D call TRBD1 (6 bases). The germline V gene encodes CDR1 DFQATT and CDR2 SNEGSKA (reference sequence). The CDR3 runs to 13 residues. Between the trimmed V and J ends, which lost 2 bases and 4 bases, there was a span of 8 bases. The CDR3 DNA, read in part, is TGCAGTGCTAGAACAGGGAGCACCGGGGAG. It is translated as CSARTGSTGE. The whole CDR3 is CSARTGSTGELFF.

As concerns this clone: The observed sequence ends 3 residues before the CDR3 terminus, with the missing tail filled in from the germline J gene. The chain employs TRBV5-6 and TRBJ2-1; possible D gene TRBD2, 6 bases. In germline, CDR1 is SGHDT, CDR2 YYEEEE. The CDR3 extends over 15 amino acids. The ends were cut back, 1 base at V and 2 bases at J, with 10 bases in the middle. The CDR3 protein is CASSLIAEPYNEQFF. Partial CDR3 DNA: TGTGCCAGCAGCTTGATAGCGGAGCCCTACAATGAG.

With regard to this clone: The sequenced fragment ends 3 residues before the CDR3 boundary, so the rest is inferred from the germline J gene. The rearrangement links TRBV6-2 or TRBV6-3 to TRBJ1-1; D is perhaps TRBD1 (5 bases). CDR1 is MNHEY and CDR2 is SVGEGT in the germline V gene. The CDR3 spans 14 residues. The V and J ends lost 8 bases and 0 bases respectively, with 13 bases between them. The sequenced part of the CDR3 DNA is TGTGCCAGCCGCTTACAGGAGTTGAACACTGAA. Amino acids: CASRLQELNTE. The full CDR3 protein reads CASRLQELNTEAFF.

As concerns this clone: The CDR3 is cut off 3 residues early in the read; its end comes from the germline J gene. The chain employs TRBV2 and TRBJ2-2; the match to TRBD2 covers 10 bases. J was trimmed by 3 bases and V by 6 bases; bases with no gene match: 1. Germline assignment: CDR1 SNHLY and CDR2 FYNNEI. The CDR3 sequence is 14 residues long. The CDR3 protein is CASRLAGHTGELFF. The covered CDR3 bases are TGTGCCAGCAGACTAGCGGGACACACCGGGGAG.

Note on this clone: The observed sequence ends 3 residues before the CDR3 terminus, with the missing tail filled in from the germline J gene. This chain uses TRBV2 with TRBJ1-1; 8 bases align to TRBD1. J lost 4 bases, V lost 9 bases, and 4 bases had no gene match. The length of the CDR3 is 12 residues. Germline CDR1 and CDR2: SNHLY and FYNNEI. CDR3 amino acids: CARTGVGTEAFF. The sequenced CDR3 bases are TGTGCCAGGACAGGGGTAGGCACTGAA.

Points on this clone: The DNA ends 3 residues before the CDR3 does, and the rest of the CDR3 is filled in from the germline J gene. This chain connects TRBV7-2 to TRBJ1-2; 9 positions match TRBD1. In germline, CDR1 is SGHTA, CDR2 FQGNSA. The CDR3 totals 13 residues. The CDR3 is CASSLGQGRGYTF. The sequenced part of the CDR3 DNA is TGTGCCAGCAGCTTGGGACAGGGTCGAGGC.

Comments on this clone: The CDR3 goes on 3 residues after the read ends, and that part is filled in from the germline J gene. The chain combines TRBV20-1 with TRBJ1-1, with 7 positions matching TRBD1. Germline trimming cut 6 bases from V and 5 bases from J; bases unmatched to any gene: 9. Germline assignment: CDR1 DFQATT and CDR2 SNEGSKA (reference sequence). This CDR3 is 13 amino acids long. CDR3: CSAPFAGGTEAFF. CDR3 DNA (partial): TGCAGTGCGCCTTTCGCAGGGGGGACTGAA.

The CDR3 spells CASRTSGRRYEQYF. The covered CDR3 bases are TGTGCCAGCAGAACTAGCGGGAGAAGATACGAG. V usage is TRBV6-2 or TRBV6-3 and J usage is TRBJ2-7; 11 nucleotides line up with TRBD2. The CDR3 extends 3 residues past the end of the read, so its final part is completed from the germline J gene. The CDR3 covers 14 residues. The germline V gene encodes CDR1 MNHEY and CDR2 SVGEGT. V trimming: 6 bases; J trimming: 4 bases; junction bases outside the gene matches: 5.

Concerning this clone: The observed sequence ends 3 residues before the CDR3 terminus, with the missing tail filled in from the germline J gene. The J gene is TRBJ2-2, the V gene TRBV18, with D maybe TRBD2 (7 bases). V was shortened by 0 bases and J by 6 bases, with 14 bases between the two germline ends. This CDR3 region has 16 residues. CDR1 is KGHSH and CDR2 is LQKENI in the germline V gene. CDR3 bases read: TGTGCCAGCTCACCACCGTCGCGGGGGCGCGCCGGGGAG. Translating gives CASSPPSRGRAGE. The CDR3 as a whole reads CASSPPSRGRAGELFF. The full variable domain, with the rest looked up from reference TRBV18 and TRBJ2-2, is NAGVMQNPRHLVRRRGQEARLRCSPMKGHSHVYWYRQLPEEGLKFMVYLQKENIIDESGMPKERFSAEFPKEGPSILRIQQVVRGDSAAYFCASSPPSRGRAGELFFGEGSRLTVL.